This T cell receptor (beta chain) comes out of a study of cytomegalovirus exposure and HLA in healthy donors. Clones were read by immunoSEQ multiplex PCR, and TCRdb kept only the in-frame ones, dropping some. The table includes about 310,000 clones, 88% detected once. Per germline, CDR1 LGHNT and CDR2 FRNRAP. The CDR3 covers 15 residues. The receptor was derived from a man aged 25 to 40 in good health and CMV-seronegative. Specimen: PBMCs. The chain employs TRBV12-5 and TRBJ1-1; TRBD1 aligns across 8 bases. CDR3 region: CARDRKGLGHTEAFF. The CDR3 coding sequence is TGTGCCCGGGACAGGAAGGGGTTGGGTCACACTGAAGCTTTCTTT.